This T cell receptor (beta chain) appears in the sequencing data of a study of shared clonotypes between healthy human individuals. The CDR3 spans 13 residues. V lost 8 bases, J lost 9 bases, and 19 bases lay in between. From germline, CDR1 is ENHRY and CDR2 SYGVKD. Replicate PCRs run on sorted subsets employed approximately 0.2 ug DNA, approximately 30,000 T cell genomes. Sequenced by immunoSEQ multiplex PCR; TCRdb stores in-frame clones only, minus some. The sample has 2 million or so clones, over 85% seen once. Remarks on this clone: The antigen remains undetermined.

Study-level results: Memory subsets had estimated richness that was generally smaller than that of naive subsets.

Material: naive CD4+ T cells sorted from blood. This sample's subset: CD45RA+ positively selected. The V call is TRBV10-3, the J call TRBJ1-2, with D possibly TRBD1 on 5 matching bases. The TCR was taken from a young man in good health. DNA for the CDR3: TGTGCCATCGACCCTGGGCAGGGTAGAAGCTACACCTTC. It translates to CAIDPGQGRSYTF.